A selection of T cell receptor beta chains follows, all from one sample in a study of CD8 T cells in Susac syndrome. MiXCR was run by TCRdb on the immunoSEQ multiplex PCR reads, yielding one entry per CDR3 protein. The repertoire holds some 150,000 distinct CDR3 sequences, with around 94% as singletons. Sequenced input: CD4+ T cells from PBMCs. Every receptor here comes from a human donor in good health. The CDR3 runs from the conserved cysteine through the conserved F or W. The D gene is left open where the match is weak. Expanded clones get a size class; other rows say once, few or many, or leave the size out.

j_gene,v_gene,d_gene,abundance,len,CDR3aa,CDR3nt
TRBJ1-2,TRBV30,TRBD1,NA,15,CAWSRPGTGLYGYTF,TGTGCCTGGAGTCGCCCCGGGACAGGGCTCTATGGCTACACCTTC
TRBJ2-4,TRBV7-2,NA,NA,13,CASSLSGGNIQYF,TGTGCCAGCAGCTTGTCAGGTGGGAACATTCAGTACTTC
TRBJ2-5,TRBV5-1,TRBD2,NA,15,CASSFGLAGVETQYF,TGCGCCAGCAGCTTTGGACTAGCGGGGGTTGAGACCCAGTACTTC
TRBJ1-5,TRBV30,NA,NA,14,CAWSSGDRNQPQHF,TGTGCCTGGAGTTCAGGGGATCGGAATCAGCCCCAGCATTTT
TRBJ2-7,TRBV25-1,NA,NA,14,CASIDQRNPTKQYF,TGTGCCAGCATAGACCAGCGGAATCCTACGAAGCAGTACTTC
TRBJ1-1,TRBV25-1,NA,NA,14,CASSEWGQNTEAFF,TGTGCCAGCAGTGAATGGGGCCAGAACACTGAAGCTTTCTTT
TRBJ2-2,TRBV3-1,TRBD2,NA,15,CASSQISGHTGELFF,TGTGCCAGCAGCCAGATTAGCGGGCACACCGGGGAGCTGTTTTTT
TRBJ1-5,TRBV20-1,NA,NA,15,CSAREQDYSNQPQHF,TGCAGTGCTAGGGAACAGGATTATAGCAATCAGCCCCAGCATTTT
TRBJ1-2,TRBV15,NA,NA,12,CATSRDLTSYTF,TGTGCCACCAGCAGAGATCTGACGAGCTACACCTTC
TRBJ2-7,TRBV7-2,NA,few,14,CASSLGTATYEQYF,TGTGCCAGCAGCCTAGGGACCGCTACCTACGAGCAGTACTTC
TRBJ1-4,TRBV3-1,NA,NA,12,CASSSRREKLFF,TGTGCCAGCAGCTCACGGCGAGAAAAACTGTTTTTT
TRBJ2-7,TRBV20-1,NA,once,14,CSARLFGTYYEQYF,TGCAGTGCTAGACTCTTCGGCACTTACTACGAGCAGTACTTC
TRBJ1-1,TRBV27,NA,NA,14,CASSLSGYGTEAFF,TGTGCCAGCAGTTTATCTGGGTACGGGACTGAAGCTTTCTTT
TRBJ2-1,TRBV10-3,NA,NA,15,CAIRRAGSSYNEQFF,TGTGCCATCAGAAGAGCAGGGAGCTCCTACAATGAGCAGTTCTTC
TRBJ1-1,TRBV7-8,TRBD1,NA,14,CASSPTGLSTEAFF,TGTGCCAGCAGCCCGACAGGGTTGAGCACTGAAGCTTTCTTT
TRBJ2-5,TRBV20-1,TRBD2,NA,15,CSARDLGASGETQYF,TGCAGTGCTAGAGATCTAGGGGCTAGCGGGGAGACCCAGTACTTC
TRBJ1-2,TRBV3-1,NA,NA,15,CASSQLGILNYGYTF,TGTGCCAGCAGCCAACTTGGGATCTTGAACTATGGCTACACCTTC
TRBJ2-1,TRBV24-1,NA,NA,14,CATSDPRPENEQFF,TGTGCCACCAGTGATCCTCGACCTGAGAATGAGCAGTTCTTC
TRBJ2-3,TRBV30,TRBD2,NA,15,CAWSRAGGLTDTQYF,TGTGCCTGGAGTAGAGCGGGAGGACTCACAGATACGCAGTATTTT
TRBJ2-7,TRBV6-2/TRBV6-3,TRBD2,once,15,CASGPSGRKTYEQYF,TGTGCCAGCGGCCCTAGCGGGAGGAAAACCTACGAGCAGTACTTC
TRBJ2-7,TRBV6-1,NA,NA,14,CASSPQAGGYEQYF,TGTGCCAGCAGCCCCCAAGCCGGGGGCTACGAGCAGTACTTC
TRBJ2-7,TRBV9,NA,NA,14,CASSAREIDHEQYF,TGTGCCAGCAGCGCCCGGGAGATCGACCACGAGCAGTACTTC
TRBJ2-2,TRBV14,NA,NA,14,CASSQVQNTGELFF,TGTGCCAGCAGCCAAGTACAGAACACCGGGGAGCTGTTTTTT
TRBJ1-1,TRBV5-1,TRBD1,NA,16,CASSLGTGTVNTEAFF,TGCGCCAGCAGCTTGGGAACCGGGACAGTGAACACTGAAGCTTTCTTT
TRBJ2-1,TRBV30,NA,NA,12,CAWNLLLNEQFF,TGTGCCTGGAATCTCCTTCTCAATGAGCAGTTCTTC
TRBJ2-3,TRBV2,NA,NA,12,CASSEALGSGYF,TGTGCCAGCAGTGAAGCCCTCGGGTCGGGGTATTTT
TRBJ2-7,TRBV28,NA,NA,13,CASNGGHAYEQYF,TGTGCCAGCAACGGGGGACATGCCTACGAGCAGTACTTC
TRBJ2-2,TRBV18,TRBD2,NA,16,CASSPPSSGLTGELFF,TGTGCCAGCTCACCACCCTCTAGCGGCTTAACCGGGGAGCTGTTTTTT
TRBJ2-7,TRBV6-6,NA,NA,11,CASRLAYEQYF,TGTGCCAGCAGGCTCGCCTACGAGCAGTACTTC
TRBJ2-3,TRBV7-3,TRBD1,NA,17,CASSQGRDRGSTDTQYF,TGTGCCAGCAGCCAAGGCCGGGACAGGGGCTCCACAGATACGCAGTATTTT
TRBJ2-7,TRBV15,NA,NA,15,CATSRDTGYGHEQYF,TGTGCCACCAGCAGAGATACCGGATATGGGCACGAGCAGTACTTC
TRBJ2-7,TRBV27,TRBD2,NA,15,CASSLIGLAGGEQYF,TGTGCCAGCAGTTTAATCGGACTAGCGGGAGGCGAGCAGTACTTC
TRBJ2-1,TRBV7-3,NA,NA,13,CASSLTRNNEQFF,TGTGCCAGCAGCTTAACACGAAACAATGAGCAGTTCTTC
TRBJ2-1,TRBV7-7,TRBD2,NA,15,CASSRGGAFYNEQFF,TGTGCCAGCAGCCGGGGGGGGGCTTTCTACAATGAGCAGTTCTTC
TRBJ2-3,TRBV18,TRBD2,NA,16,CASSPGTSGRSDTQYF,TGTGCCAGCTCACCAGGCACTAGCGGGAGGTCAGATACGCAGTATTTT
TRBJ2-4,TRBV3-1,TRBD2,NA,14,CASSQDSSGNIQYF,TGTGCCAGCAGCCAAGACTCTAGCGGAAACATTCAGTACTTC
TRBJ2-1,TRBV10-3,TRBD2,NA,14,CAISKLAGDNEQFF,TGTGCCATCAGTAAACTAGCGGGGGACAATGAGCAGTTCTTC
TRBJ2-7,TRBV19,NA,NA,14,CASSIAGDSYEQYF,TGTGCCAGTAGTATAGCGGGGGACTCCTACGAGCAGTACTTC
TRBJ2-2,TRBV6-1,NA,NA,12,CASRTDGGELFF,TGTGCCAGCAGGACGGATGGCGGGGAGCTGTTTTTT
TRBJ1-4,TRBV7-9,NA,NA,14,CASSAGQLNEKLFF,TGTGCCAGCAGCGCAGGACAGCTCAATGAAAAACTGTTTTTT
TRBJ2-1,TRBV24-1,NA,NA,14,CATSDQGGRNEQFF,TGTGCCACCAGTGATCAGGGCGGACGCAATGAGCAGTTCTTC
TRBJ2-2,TRBV20-1,TRBD1,NA,18,CSAKLLVPGQGVTGELFF,TGCAGTGCCAAACTACTTGTCCCGGGACAGGGGGTCACCGGGGAGCTGTTTTTT
TRBJ2-7,TRBV30,TRBD1,NA,11,CAWSGGGKQYF,TGTGCCTGGAGTGGAGGGGGCAAGCAGTACTTC